The T cell receptor (beta chain) described here comes from a study of identical twins. Trimming shortened V by 6 bases and J by 0 bases, and 15 bases separated the two germline ends. This CDR3 is 16 amino acids long. Germline values: CDR1 MNHEY, CDR2 SVGEGT. This clonotype has more than one count but fewer than ten. Its antigen is currently unknown. Points from the study as a whole: Insertions were fewer in abundant cord blood beta clonotypes, whereas memory repertoires showed none of this pattern. There is a chance that invariant MAIT and iNKT cells partially muddied zero-insertion analyses.

Each donor (without exception) was a healthy Caucasian. TCRdb reprocessed the 5' RACE reads via MiXCR and lists one record per CDR3 protein. The repertoire holds 570,000 or so distinct CDR3 sequences, with nearly 10% as singletons. The data were also submitted as part of a second study, on yellow fever vaccine responses in identical twins. In that study: In identical twins, vaccine T cell responses appeared partly shared and partly individual.

The TCR comes from a woman under 30 in good health. The sequenced material came from PBMCs. The rearrangement uses TRBV6-2 or TRBV6-3 and TRBJ2-4, with a possible D match to TRBD2 (6 bases). This CDR3 is CASRPTGAGAKNIQYF. The CDR3 DNA is TGTGCCAGCAGACCCACGGGAGCAGGAGCCAAAAACATTCAGTACTTC.